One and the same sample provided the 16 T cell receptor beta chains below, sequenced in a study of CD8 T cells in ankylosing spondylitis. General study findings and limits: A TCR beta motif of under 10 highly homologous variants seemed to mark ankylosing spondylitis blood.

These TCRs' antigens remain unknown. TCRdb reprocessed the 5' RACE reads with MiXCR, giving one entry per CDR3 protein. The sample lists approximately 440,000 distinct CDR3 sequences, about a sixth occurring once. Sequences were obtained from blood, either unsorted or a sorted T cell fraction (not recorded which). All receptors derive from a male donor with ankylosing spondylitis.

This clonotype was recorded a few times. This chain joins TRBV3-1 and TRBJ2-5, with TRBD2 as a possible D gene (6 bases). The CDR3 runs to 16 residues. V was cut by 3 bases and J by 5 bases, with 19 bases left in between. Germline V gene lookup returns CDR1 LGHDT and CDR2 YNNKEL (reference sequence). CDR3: CASSQWGRRERETQYF. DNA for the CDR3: TGTGCCAGCAGCCAGTGGGGCCGCCGGGAGAGGGAGACCCAGTACTTC.

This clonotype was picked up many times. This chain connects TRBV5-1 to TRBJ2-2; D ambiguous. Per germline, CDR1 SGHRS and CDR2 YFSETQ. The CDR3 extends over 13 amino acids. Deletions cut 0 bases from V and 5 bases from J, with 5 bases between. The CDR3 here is CASSLAGTGELFF. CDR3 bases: TGCGCCAGCAGCTTGGCCGGGACCGGGGAGCTGTTTTTT.

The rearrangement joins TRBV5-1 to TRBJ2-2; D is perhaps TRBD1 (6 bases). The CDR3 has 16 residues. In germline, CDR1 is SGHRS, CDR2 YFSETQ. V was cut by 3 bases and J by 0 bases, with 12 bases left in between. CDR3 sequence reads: CASSSGQIANTGELFF. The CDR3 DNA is TGCGCCAGCAGCTCAGGACAGATCGCGAACACCGGGGAGCTGTTTTTT. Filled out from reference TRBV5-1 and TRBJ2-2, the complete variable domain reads KAGVTQTPRYLIKTRGQQVTLSCSPISGHRSVSWYQQTPGQGLQFLFEYFSETQRNKGNFPGRFSGRQFSNSRSEMNVSTLELGDSALYLCASSSGQIANTGELFFGEGSRLTVL.

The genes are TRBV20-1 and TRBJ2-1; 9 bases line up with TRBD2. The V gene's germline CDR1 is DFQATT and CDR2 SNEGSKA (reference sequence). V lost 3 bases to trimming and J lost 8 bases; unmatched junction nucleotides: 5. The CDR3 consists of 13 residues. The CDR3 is CSASGGGVDEQFF. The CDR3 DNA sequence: TGCAGTGCTAGTGGCGGGGGGGTCGATGAGCAGTTCTTC.

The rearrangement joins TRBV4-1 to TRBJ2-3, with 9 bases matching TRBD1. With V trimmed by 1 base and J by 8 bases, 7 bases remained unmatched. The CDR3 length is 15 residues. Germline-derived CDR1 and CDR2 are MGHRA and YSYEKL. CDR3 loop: CASSQAGQGARTQYF. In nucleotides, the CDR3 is TGCGCCAGCAGCCAAGCGGGACAGGGCGCCCGTACGCAGTATTTT.

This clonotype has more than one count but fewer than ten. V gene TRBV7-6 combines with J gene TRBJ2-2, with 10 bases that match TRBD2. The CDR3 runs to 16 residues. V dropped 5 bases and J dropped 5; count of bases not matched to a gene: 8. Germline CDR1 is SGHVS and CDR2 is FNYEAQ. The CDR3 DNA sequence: TGTGCCAGCAGCCCCCAGACTAGCGGGTATACCGGGGAGCTGTTTTTT. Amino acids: CASSPQTSGYTGELFF.

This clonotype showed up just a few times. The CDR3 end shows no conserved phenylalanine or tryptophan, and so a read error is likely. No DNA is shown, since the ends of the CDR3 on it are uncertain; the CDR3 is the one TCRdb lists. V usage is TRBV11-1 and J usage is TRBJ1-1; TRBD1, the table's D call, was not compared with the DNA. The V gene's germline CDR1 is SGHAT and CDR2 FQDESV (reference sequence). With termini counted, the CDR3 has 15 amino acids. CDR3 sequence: CASSLEAGGRTKITL.

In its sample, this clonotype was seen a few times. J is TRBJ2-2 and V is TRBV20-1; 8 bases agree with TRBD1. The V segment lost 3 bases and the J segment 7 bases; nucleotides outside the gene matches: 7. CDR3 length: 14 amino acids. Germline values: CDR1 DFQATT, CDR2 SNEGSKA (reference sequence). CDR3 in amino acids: CSASPGTGGGELFF. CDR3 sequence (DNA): TGCAGTGCTAGTCCCGGGACAGGTGGCGGGGAGCTGTTTTTT.

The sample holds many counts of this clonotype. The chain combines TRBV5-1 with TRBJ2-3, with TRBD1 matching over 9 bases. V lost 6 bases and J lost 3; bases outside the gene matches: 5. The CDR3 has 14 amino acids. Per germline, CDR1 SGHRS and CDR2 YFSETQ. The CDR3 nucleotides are TGCGCCAGCAAAACAGGGGGCGCGACAGATACGCAGTATTTT. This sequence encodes CASKTGGATDTQYF.

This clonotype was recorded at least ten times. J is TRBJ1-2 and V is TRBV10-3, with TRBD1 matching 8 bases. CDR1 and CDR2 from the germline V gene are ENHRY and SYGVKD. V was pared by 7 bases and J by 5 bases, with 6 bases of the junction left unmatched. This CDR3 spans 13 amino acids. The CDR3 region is CAITDRGGYGYTF. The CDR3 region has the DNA TGTGCCATCACCGACAGGGGAGGGTATGGCTACACCTTC.

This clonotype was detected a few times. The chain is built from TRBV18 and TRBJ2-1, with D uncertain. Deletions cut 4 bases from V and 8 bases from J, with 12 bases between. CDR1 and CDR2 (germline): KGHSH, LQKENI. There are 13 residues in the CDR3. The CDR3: CASSLLDNDEQFF. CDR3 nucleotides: TGTGCCAGCTCACTCCTAGACAACGATGAGCAGTTCTTC.

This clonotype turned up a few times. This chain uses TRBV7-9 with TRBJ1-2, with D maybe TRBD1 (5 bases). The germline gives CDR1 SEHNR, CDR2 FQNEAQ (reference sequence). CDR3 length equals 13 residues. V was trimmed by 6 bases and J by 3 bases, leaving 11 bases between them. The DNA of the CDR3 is TGTGCCAGCAGTTTGACAGTCGACTATGGCTACACCTTC. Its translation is CASSLTVDYGYTF.

CDR3 loop: CASSESRDRTQETQYF. CDR3 DNA: TGTGCCAGCAGTGAATCCCGGGACAGAACCCAAGAGACCCAGTACTTC. The chain employs TRBV25-1 and TRBJ2-5; 7 positions agree with TRBD1. CDR3 length equals 16 residues. V dropped 1 base and J dropped 1; count of bases not matched to a gene: 6. Looked up from germline, CDR1 is MGHDK and CDR2 is SYGVNS.

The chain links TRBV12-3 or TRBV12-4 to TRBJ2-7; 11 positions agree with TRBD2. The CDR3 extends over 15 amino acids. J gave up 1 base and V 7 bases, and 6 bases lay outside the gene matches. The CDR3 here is CASTTGTSGSYEQYF. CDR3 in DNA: TGTGCCAGCACCACCGGGACTAGCGGTTCCTACGAGCAGTACTTC.

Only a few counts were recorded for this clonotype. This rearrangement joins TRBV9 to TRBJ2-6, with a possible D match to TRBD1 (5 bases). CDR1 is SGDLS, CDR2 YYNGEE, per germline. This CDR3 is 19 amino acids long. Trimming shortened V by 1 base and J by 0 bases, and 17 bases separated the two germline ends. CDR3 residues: CASSVIPGPLSSGANVLTF. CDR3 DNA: TGTGCCAGCAGCGTAATCCCAGGGCCCCTGAGCTCTGGGGCCAACGTCCTGACTTTC.

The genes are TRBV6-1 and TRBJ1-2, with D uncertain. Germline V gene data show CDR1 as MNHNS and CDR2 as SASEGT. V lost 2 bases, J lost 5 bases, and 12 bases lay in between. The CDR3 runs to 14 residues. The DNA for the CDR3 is TGTGCCAGCAGTGAACCGGGATTCGCTTATGGCTACACCTTC. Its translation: CASSEPGFAYGYTF.